One sample yielded the 2 T cell receptor beta chains listed below, sequenced in a study of blood T cell repertoires in COVID-19 (dated by TCRdb to the early 2020s). Receptor amplification or capture employed the immunoSEQ multiplex PCR assay. TCRdb retrieved this table from immuneACCESS and kept in-frame rearrangements only. Not all clones are present; in checked studies, unresolved V genes account for under half, and no reason is known for the remainder. The sample table contains approximately 340,000 clones; only one count was recorded for 80% to 90% of them. The ten largest account for almost 3% of the sample. Sequences were obtained from peripheral blood. These receptors came from a man aged 30 to 45 with active or convalescent COVID-19.

The chain has TRBV5-4 and TRBJ2-1; 8 nucleotides agree with TRBD2. Germline V gene sequence: CDR1 SGHNT, CDR2 YYREEE (reference sequence). The V segment lost 5 bases and the J segment 9 bases; nucleotides outside the gene matches: 10. The CDR3 covers 14 residues. CDR3 DNA sequence: TGTGCCAGCAGGGAGGGACTAGAAGTCCCTGAGCAGTTCTTC. Protein sequence: CASREGLEVPEQFF.

The chain employs TRBV9 and TRBJ2-3; weak D call: TRBD2 (5 bases). The germline V and J ends were trimmed by 5 bases and 1 base, with 14 bases remaining between them. In germline, CDR1 is SGDLS, CDR2 YYNGEE. This CDR3 has 15 amino acids. The CDR3 sequence is CASRPSAAGTDTQYF. DNA for the CDR3: TGTGCCAGCAGGCCTTCCGCAGCGGGCACAGATACGCAGTATTTT.